This paragraph reports one TCR beta chain. The sample is drawn from a study of cytomegalovirus exposure and HLA in healthy donors. The data were produced by immunoSEQ multiplex PCR, yet TCRdb's version contains in-frame clones alone and is incomplete. Of some 140,000 clones in the sample, 85% to 90% were seen once. V was trimmed by 3 bases and J by 4 bases, leaving 9 bases between them. CDR1 and CDR2 (germline): MNHNS, SASEGT. This CDR3 region has 13 residues. This chain links TRBV6-1 with TRBJ1-2, with D possibly TRBD1 on 5 matching bases. The receptor was derived from a human donor in good health. Source material: PBMCs. The CDR3 bases are TGTGCCAGCAGTGAGACAGTCAGCTATGGCTACACCTTC. It is translated as CASSETVSYGYTF.